These 23 T cell receptor beta chains came from one sample sequenced in a study of control samples from healthy donors and cancer patients. Libraries were prepared by immunoSEQ multiplex PCR; TCRdb keeps only in-frame clonotypes and omits some of them. The top ten clones hold more than 20% of a sample with approximately 41,000 clones, about 94% of them seen once. The sequencing sample was made of blood. These receptors originate from a man in his fifties or sixties in good health.

A single count supports this clone. The rearrangement joins TRBV18 to TRBJ1-2, with 11 bases lining up with TRBD1. CDR3 length: 14 amino acids. The ends lost 5 bases at V and 7 bases at J; junction bases unmatched: 6. CDR1 and CDR2 from the germline V gene are KGHSH and LQKENI. CDR3 sequence (DNA): TGTGCCAGCTCAAGGACAGGGGGCGCGGCTGGCTACACCTTC. Translated: CASSRTGGAAGYTF.

The chain is built from TRBV6-1 and TRBJ1-3, with no clear D. The CDR3 is 15 amino acids. The germline V gene encodes CDR1 MNHNS and CDR2 SASEGT. The V end was cut by 0 bases, the J end by 3 bases, with 9 bases between. Here the CDR3 reads CASSEAGSRGNTIYF. DNA of the CDR3: TGTGCCAGCAGTGAAGCCGGGTCCCGTGGAAACACCATATATTTT.

The J gene is TRBJ1-4, the V gene TRBV6-2 or TRBV6-3; TRBD1 might be the D (5 bases). CDR1 and CDR2 from the germline V gene are MNHEY and SVGEGT. V shed 5 bases and J shed 11 bases, with 15 bases lying between them. CDR3 length: 13 residues. Written as DNA, the CDR3 is TGTGCCAGCAGTCGAGGGTGGGGGGAGAAACTGTTTTTT. Residues: CASSRGWGEKLFF.

The rearrangement links TRBV18 to TRBJ2-7; maybe TRBD1 (5 bases). This CDR3 has 14 residues. Between the trimmed V and J ends, which lost 3 bases and 3 bases, there was a span of 12 bases. Per the germline V gene, CDR1 is KGHSH and CDR2 is LQKENI. The CDR3 nucleotides are TGTGCCAGCTCACCCCGGCAGGGCGTCTACGAGCAGTACTTC. Protein sequence: CASSPRQGVYEQYF.

The rearrangement uses TRBV19 and TRBJ1-5; D is possibly TRBD1 (6 bases). V shed 3 bases and J shed 4 bases, with 13 bases lying between them. The germline gives CDR1 LNHDA, CDR2 SQIVND (reference sequence). The CDR3 loop spans 15 amino acids. CDR3 sequence (DNA): TGTGCCAGTAGTATCTTGGGACACCTGAATCAGCCCCAGCATTTT. As protein: CASSILGHLNQPQHF.

The J gene is TRBJ2-1, the V gene TRBV19; 7 nucleotides agree with TRBD2. Germline CDR1 and CDR2: LNHDA and SQIVND (reference sequence). This CDR3 spans 17 amino acids. With 0 bases clipped from V and 2 bases from J, the junction kept 7 bases outside the gene matches. Here the CDR3 reads CASSIDLASGAYNEQFF. CDR3 coding DNA: TGTGCCAGTAGTATAGATCTTGCTAGCGGAGCCTACAATGAGCAGTTCTTC.

V usage is TRBV19 and J usage is TRBJ1-2; the D gene is possibly TRBD1 (6 bases). This CDR3 has 15 amino acids. V lost 6 bases and J 1 base, leaving 15 bases between the germline ends. CDR1 is LNHDA and CDR2 is SQIVND in the germline V gene (reference sequence). CDR3 DNA: TGTGCCAGTAGACCAGGACAGCTCCTTAACTATGGCTACACCTTC. This codes for CASRPGQLLNYGYTF.

V usage is TRBV11-2 and J usage is TRBJ1-2; D possibly corresponds to TRBD1 (6 bases). Trimming left V 6 bases short and J 4 bases short, with 24 bases between. This CDR3 is built from 17 residues. The V gene's germline CDR1 is SGHAT and CDR2 FQNNGV. The CDR3 sequence is CASRTEGDFSGFYGYTF. The CDR3 DNA is TGTGCCAGCAGAACCGAGGGGGACTTTTCGGGTTTCTATGGCTACACCTTC. Supplemented by reference TRBV11-2 and TRBJ1-2, the full variable domain reads EAGVAQSPRYKIIEKRQSVAFWCNPISGHATLYWYQQILGQGPKLLIQFQNNGVVDDSQLPKDRFSAERLKGVDSTLKIQPAKLEDSAVYLCASRTEGDFSGFYGYTFGSGTRLTVV.

This clone was seen once. The rearrangement uses TRBV29-1 and TRBJ2-3; D is uncertain. Germline CDR1 is SQVTM and CDR2 is ANQGSEA. Between the trimmed V and J ends, which lost 4 bases and 0 bases, there was a span of 11 bases. CDR3 length equals 14 residues. The CDR3 DNA sequence: TGCAGCGTTGCTTTTAGAACTAGCACAGATACGCAGTATTTT. It yields the protein CSVAFRTSTDTQYF.

The J gene is TRBJ2-7, the V gene TRBV10-1, with a weak D call TRBD2 (6 bases). Germline CDR1 is WNHNN and CDR2 is SYGVQD (reference sequence). The CDR3 runs to 14 residues. Trimming removed 3 bases from V and 0 bases from J, with 9 bases in between. As DNA, the CDR3 is TGCGCCAGCAGTGAAGGCGGGAACTCCTACGAGCAGTACTTC. Protein product: CASSEGGNSYEQYF.

This clone was seen a single time. The rearrangement uses TRBV4-2 and TRBJ1-5, with D possibly being TRBD1 (5 bases). Trimming cost V 4 bases and J 2 bases, with 12 bases left between them. The CDR3 extends over 15 amino acids. Germline CDR1 is LGHNA and CDR2 is YNFKEQ. The CDR3 nucleotides are TGTGCCAGCAGCCCTGGGGGGAATGGCAATCAGCCCCAGCATTTT. Translating gives CASSPGGNGNQPQHF.

The chain uses TRBV28 and TRBJ2-1; the D is unclear. The V gene's germline CDR1 is MDHEN and CDR2 SYDVKM. This CDR3 spans 14 amino acids. The germline V and J ends were trimmed by 8 bases and 1 base, with 12 bases remaining between them. CDR3 in amino acids: CASLPAPSYNEQFF. Written as DNA, the CDR3 is TGTGCCAGCCTTCCAGCGCCTTCCTACAATGAGCAGTTCTTC.

J is TRBJ1-5 and V is TRBV6-5, with a possible D match to TRBD1 (5 bases). This CDR3 spans 15 amino acids. The V end was cut by 7 bases, the J end by 2 bases, with 15 bases between. Looked up from germline, CDR1 is MNHEY and CDR2 is SVGAGI. CDR3 nucleotide sequence: TGTGCCAGCAAGTTGGGGGGGAACGGCAATCAGCCCCAGCATTTT. As protein: CASKLGGNGNQPQHF.

This chain links TRBV5-1 with TRBJ2-7, with 15 bases identical to TRBD2. CDR1 is SGHRS and CDR2 is YFSETQ in the germline V gene. The ends lost 4 bases at V and 3 bases at J; junction bases unmatched: 5. The length of the CDR3 is 16 residues. Here the CDR3 DNA reads TGCGCCAGCAGCCCCCTGGGACTAGCGGGGGGCTACGAGCAGTACTTC. Translating gives CASSPLGLAGGYEQYF.

V gene TRBV19 combines with J gene TRBJ1-2, with D perhaps TRBD1 (5 bases). This CDR3 contains 14 residues. In germline, CDR1 is LNHDA, CDR2 SQIVND (reference sequence). V gave up 5 bases and J gave up 4 bases, with 14 bases separating them. CDR3 in amino acids: CASSFEGRPYGYTF. CDR3 nucleotide sequence: TGTGCCAGTAGTTTCGAGGGACGGCCCTATGGCTACACCTTC.

The chain couples TRBV2 to TRBJ2-7; D uncertain. Trimming cost V 1 base and J 3 bases, with 13 bases left between them. The CDR3 length is 15 residues. Germline-derived CDR1 and CDR2 are SNHLY and FYNNEI. CDR3 protein: CASSEVPGLIYEQYF. In nucleotides, the CDR3 is TGTGCCAGCAGTGAAGTCCCAGGATTGATCTACGAGCAGTACTTC.

The chain employs TRBV9 and TRBJ2-1; the match to TRBD1 covers 8 bases. Germline V gene sequence: CDR1 SGDLS, CDR2 YYNGEE. This CDR3 region has 14 residues. V lost 2 bases and J lost 10; bases outside the gene matches: 8. The DNA of the CDR3 is TGTGCCAGCAGCGTCCTACGCGGGACAGGCGAGCAGTTCTTC. It translates to CASSVLRGTGEQFF.

The chain joins TRBV28 to TRBJ1-1, with D maybe TRBD1 (5 bases). This CDR3 has 15 amino acids. Looked up from germline, CDR1 is MDHEN and CDR2 is SYDVKM. Trimming removed 2 bases from V and 4 bases from J, with 14 bases in between. CDR3 DNA: TGTGCCAGCAGTTTAGCGACAGCGAGGGCCACTGAAGCTTTCTTT. It translates to CASSLATARATEAFF.

V is TRBV28 and J is TRBJ2-7, with 9 bases lining up with TRBD1. The CDR3 is 12 residues long. With V trimmed by 8 bases and J by 3 bases, 2 bases remained unmatched. CDR1 is MDHEN, CDR2 SYDVKM, per germline. CDR3 sequence (DNA): TGTGCCAGCCGGGACAGGGACTACGAGCAGTACTTC. It encodes CASRDRDYEQYF.

The chain couples TRBV3-1 (or the pseudogene TRBV3-2) to TRBJ1-2, with TRBD1 matching 7 bases. The CDR3 spans 13 residues. The ends lost 4 bases at V and 8 bases at J; junction bases unmatched: 7. The germline gives CDR1 LGHDT, CDR2 YNNKEL (reference sequence). DNA for the CDR3: TGTGCCAGCAGCCGCCGGACAGGAGACGGCTACACCTTC. It translates to CASSRRTGDGYTF.

The chain couples TRBV10-3 to TRBJ2-2; 7 bases align to TRBD1. Per germline, CDR1 ENHRY and CDR2 SYGVKD. V lost 6 bases and J lost 2; bases outside the gene matches: 3. CDR3 size: 14 residues. CDR3 residues: CAISRDSNTGELFF. As DNA, the CDR3 is TGTGCCATCAGCAGGGACAGCAACACCGGGGAGCTGTTTTTT.

The chain links TRBV19 to TRBJ1-4, with 7 bases identical to TRBD1. This CDR3 has 15 amino acids. Losses at the gene ends were 3 bases for V and 10 bases for J; bases not matched to a gene: 11. Germline V gene sequence: CDR1 LNHDA, CDR2 SQIVND (reference sequence). The CDR3 is CASSIVYPTGLKLFF. The CDR3 coding sequence is TGTGCCAGTAGTATTGTATATCCGACAGGGCTAAAACTGTTTTTT.

The chain uses TRBV3-1 (or the pseudogene TRBV3-2) and TRBJ1-2, with TRBD1 identical over 7 bases. V was clipped by 0 bases and J by 6 bases; unmatched bases: 4. The CDR3 is 14 residues long. The germline V gene encodes CDR1 LGHDT and CDR2 YNNKEL (reference sequence). CDR3 coding DNA: TGTGCCAGCAGCCAAGACCAGGGGGTGGATGGCTACACCTTC. Its protein product is CASSQDQGVDGYTF.